This T cell receptor beta chain was captured by sequencing in a study of spatial heterogeneity in lung cancer. The overall study: Beta-chain sequences consistently outnumbered alpha-chain sequences in detection.

This clonotype has ten or more counts. The time point denotes: sample taken at primary tumor resection. Whole RNA came from tumor, nontumor lung or frozen PBMC and was sequenced without being sorted. The V and J ends lost 3 bases and 3 bases, in that order; junction bases with no gene match: 10. The CDR3 loop spans 16 amino acids. Germline CDR1 is DFQATT and CDR2 is SNEGSKA (reference sequence). TCRdb analysed the 5' RACE reads with MiXCR anew, one entry per CDR3 protein. The sample records 9,500 to 15,000 distinct CDR3 sequences, roughly 6.2% being singletons. The rearrangement links TRBV20-1 to TRBJ1-3; 8 nucleotides match TRBD1. The sequence was obtained from a male donor with early-stage non-small cell lung cancer. This specimen consisted of normal lung tissue next to the tumor, obtained at surgery. In nucleotides, the CDR3 is TGCAGTGCTAGGGGGGGAGGACAGGGCTTTGGAAACACCATATATTTT. This translates into CSARGGGQGFGNTIYF.